The source of this TCR beta chain is a study of cytomegalovirus exposure and HLA in healthy donors. PCR primers comprised 60 Vbeta and 13 Jbeta primers. The repertoire was sequenced with immunoSEQ multiplex PCR; TCRdb's copy has only in-frame clones and lacks some. The sample has roughly 190,000 clones; more than 65% are singletons. Remarks on this clone: The target antigen is unknown.

Study-wide points: Sequencing likely produced, as an artifact, a cluster of highly shared sequence variants. Later analysis identified a missense DCLRE1C variant that was linked to TCR beta V- and J-gene trimming. Usually a TCR sequence was rare, but some public TCRs were found in many donors. Researchers catalogued around 150 TCR beta chains as cytomegalovirus-associated.

Germline-derived CDR1 and CDR2 are SGHAT and FQNNGV. V was pared by 4 bases and J by 1 base, with 13 bases between. The CDR3 has 15 amino acids. The chain employs TRBV11-2 and TRBJ1-1; possible D gene TRBD1, 6 bases. Sequencing input: PBMCs. This receptor was identified in a woman aged 25 to 39 in good health and CMV-seronegative. The CDR3 reads CASSSLQGKNTEAFF. DNA of the CDR3: TGTGCCAGCAGCTCCTTACAGGGAAAGAACACTGAAGCTTTCTTT.